This T cell receptor beta chain was recorded in a study of neurological immune-mediated disorders. CDR1 MNHEY and CDR2 SVGAGI come from the germline V gene. Trimming took off 5 bases at V and 6 bases at J, with 19 bases between the two ends. The CDR3 consists of 15 residues. There are many counts of this clonotype. The antigen remains undetermined. From the 5' RACE reads, TCRdb called clonotypes with MiXCR, one entry per CDR3 protein. The sample has about 14,000 distinct CDR3 sequences, about 7% seen once; the top ten hold roughly 25%. Overall study findings and caveats: Private repertoires in all groups were suggested by the finding that expanded clones across subjects shared no CDR3 amino acid sequences.

This chain uses TRBV6-5 with TRBJ1-2; D remains unclear. The sequencing sample was made of CD8+ T cells from blood. The receptor was derived from a middle-aged woman in good health. The CDR3 loop is CASSPRTAVPNGYTF. The CDR3 coding sequence is TGTGCCAGCAGTCCCCGGACCGCAGTCCCTAATGGCTACACCTTC.